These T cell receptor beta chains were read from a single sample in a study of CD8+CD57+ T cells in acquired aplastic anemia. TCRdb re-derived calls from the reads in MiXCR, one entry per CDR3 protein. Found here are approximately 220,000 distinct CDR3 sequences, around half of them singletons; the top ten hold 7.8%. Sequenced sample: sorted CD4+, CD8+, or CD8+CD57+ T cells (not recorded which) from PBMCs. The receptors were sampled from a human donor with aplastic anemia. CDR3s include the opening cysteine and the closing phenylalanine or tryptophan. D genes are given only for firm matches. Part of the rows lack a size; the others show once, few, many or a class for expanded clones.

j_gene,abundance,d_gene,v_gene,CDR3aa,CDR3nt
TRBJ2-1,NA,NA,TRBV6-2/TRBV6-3,CASSPTLSSYNEQFF,TGTGCCAGCAGCCCGACCTTGAGCTCCTACAATGAGCAGTTCTTC
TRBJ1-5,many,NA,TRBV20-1,CSARIWQGVGQPQHF,TGCAGTGCTAGGATCTGGCAGGGAGTAGGTCAGCCCCAGCATTTT
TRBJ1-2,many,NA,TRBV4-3,CASSQDKGGVLGYTF,TGCGCCAGCAGCCAAGATAAAGGAGGGGTCTTGGGCTACACCTTC
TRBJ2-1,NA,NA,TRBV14,CASSRPGGQTYNEQFF,TGTGCCAGCAGCCGCCCGGGGGGCCAAACCTACAATGAGCAGTTCTTC
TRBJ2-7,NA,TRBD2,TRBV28,CASSLIRGSYEQYF,TGTGCCAGCAGTTTAATTCGCGGGAGCTACGAGCAGTACTTC
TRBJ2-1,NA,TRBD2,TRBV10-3,CAIRRAGNYNEQFF,TGTGCCATCCGAAGAGCGGGGAACTACAATGAGCAGTTCTTC
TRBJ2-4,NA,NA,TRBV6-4,CASSLSRNIQYF,TGTGCCAGCAGTTTATCAAGAAACATTCAGTACTTC
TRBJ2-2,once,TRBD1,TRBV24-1,CATSDSGQGAGTGELFF,TGTGCCACCAGTGATTCGGGACAGGGGGCTGGCACCGGGGAGCTGTTTTTT
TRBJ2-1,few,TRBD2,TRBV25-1,CASSQDPSGGSYNEQFF,TGTGCCAGCAGCCAAGATCCTTCGGGGGGCTCCTACAATGAGCAGTTCTTC
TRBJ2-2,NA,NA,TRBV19,CASSSQHTGELFF,TGTGCCAGTAGTTCCCAACACACCGGGGAGCTGTTTTTT
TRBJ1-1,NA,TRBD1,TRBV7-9,CASSLTRTGRNTEAFF,TGTGCCAGCAGCTTAACACGGACAGGGCGGAACACTGAAGCTTTCTTT
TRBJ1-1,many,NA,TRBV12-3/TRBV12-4,CASPSGWAEAFF,TGTGCCAGCCCATCCGGGTGGGCTGAAGCTTTCTTT
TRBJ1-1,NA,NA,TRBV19,CASSMRVEAFF,TGTGCCAGTAGTATGAGAGTTGAAGCTTTCTTT
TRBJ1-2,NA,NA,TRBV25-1,CASSQVESGGYTF,TGTGCCAGCAGTCAGGTCGAATCAGGTGGCTACACCTTC
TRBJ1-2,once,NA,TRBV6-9,CASSPPGTAYGYTF,TGTGCCAGCTCACCACCCGGGACGGCATATGGCTACACCTTC
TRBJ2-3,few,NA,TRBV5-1,CASSYGDFNTDTQYF,TGCGCCAGCAGCTACGGGGACTTTAACACAGATACGCAGTATTTT
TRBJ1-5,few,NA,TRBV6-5,CASSYGGGHQPQHF,TGTGCCAGCAGTTACGGGGGGGGCCATCAGCCCCAGCATTTT
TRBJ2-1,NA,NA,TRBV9,CASSVGDEQPF,TGTGCCAGCAGCGTAGGTGATGAGCAGCCCTTC
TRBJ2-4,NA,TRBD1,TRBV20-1,CSARLTGANIQYF,TGCAGTGCTAGATTGACAGGGGCGAACATTCAGTACTTC
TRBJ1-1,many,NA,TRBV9,CASGHPGTEAFF,TGTGCCAGCGGGCATCCGGGGACTGAAGCTTTCTTT
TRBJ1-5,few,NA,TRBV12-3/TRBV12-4,CASSLGGAHQPQHF,TGTGCCAGCAGTTTAGGAGGGGCCCACCAGCCCCAGCATTTT
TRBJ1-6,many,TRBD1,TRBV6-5,CASSYPRYGTENSPLHF,TGTGCCAGCAGTTACCCGAGGTACGGGACAGAAAATTCACCCCTCCACTTT
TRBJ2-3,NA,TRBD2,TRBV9,CASSKRGLAGLITDTQYF,TGTGCCAGCAGCAAGCGGGGACTAGCGGGGCTAATTACAGATACGCAGTATTTT
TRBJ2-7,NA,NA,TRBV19,CASSIGRGSYEQYF,TGTGCCAGTAGTATAGGCAGGGGATCCTACGAGCAGTACTTC
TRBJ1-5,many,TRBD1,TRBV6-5,CASSYFRTGGNQPQHF,TGTGCCAGCAGTTACTTTAGGACAGGGGGAAATCAGCCCCAGCATTTT
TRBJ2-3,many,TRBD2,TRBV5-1,CASRWGLAGRYTDTQYF,TGCGCCAGCAGGTGGGGACTAGCGGGGAGATACACAGATACGCAGTATTTT
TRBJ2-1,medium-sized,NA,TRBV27,CASWDLYNEQFF,TGTGCCAGCTGGGACCTCTACAATGAGCAGTTCTTC
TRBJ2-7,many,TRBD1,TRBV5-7,CASRSDRGVMYEQYF,TGTGCCAGCAGGTCGGACAGGGGAGTTATGTACGAGCAGTACTTC
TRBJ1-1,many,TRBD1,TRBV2,CASRIGTGVVNTEAFF,TGTGCCAGTAGGATCGGGACAGGGGTGGTGAACACTGAAGCTTTCTTT
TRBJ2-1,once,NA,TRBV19,CASSVEGQSNNEQFF,TGTGCCAGTAGTGTTGAGGGTCAGTCTAACAATGAGCAGTTCTTC
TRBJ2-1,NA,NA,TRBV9,CASTLRGKAVSYNEQFF,TGTGCCAGCACCTTAAGGGGTAAAGCGGTCTCCTACAATGAGCAGTTCTTC
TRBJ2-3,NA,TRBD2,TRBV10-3,CASSPVVRTRRSTDTQYF,TGTGCCAGCAGTCCGGTAGTAAGGACTAGGCGTTCCACAGATACGCAGTATTTT
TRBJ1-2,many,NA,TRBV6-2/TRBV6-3,CASSYSLYGYTF,TGTGCCAGCAGTTACAGTCTATATGGCTACACCTTC
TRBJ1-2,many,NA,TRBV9,CASSLIEGGYTF,TGTGCCAGCAGCTTAATCGAGGGGGGCTACACCTTC
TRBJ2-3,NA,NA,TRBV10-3,CASSVRRGSDTQYF,TGTGCCAGCAGTGTCCGGAGGGGATCAGATACGCAGTATTTT
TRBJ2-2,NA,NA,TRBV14,CASSQSGANTGELFF,TGTGCCAGCAGCCAATCGGGAGCGAACACCGGGGAGCTGTTTTTT
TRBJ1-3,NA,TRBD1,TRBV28,CASSLDRASGNAIYF,TGTGCCAGCAGCCTGGACAGGGCCTCTGGAAACGCCATATATTTT
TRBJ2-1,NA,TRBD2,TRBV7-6,CASSRTSLAYNEQFF,TGTGCCAGCAGCAGGACTAGCCTGGCCTACAATGAGCAGTTCTTC
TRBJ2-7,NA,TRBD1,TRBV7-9,CASSQTGYEQYF,TGTGCCAGCAGCCAGACAGGGTACGAGCAGTACTTC
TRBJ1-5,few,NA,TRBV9,CASSGDTASNQPQHF,TGTGCCAGCAGCGGGGACACGGCTAGCAATCAGCCCCAGCATTTT
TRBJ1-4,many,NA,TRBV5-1,CASSPAGERSEKLFF,TGCGCCAGCAGCCCCGCTGGAGAAAGAAGTGAAAAACTGTTTTTT
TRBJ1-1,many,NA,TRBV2,CASSGGQAFF,TGTGCCAGCAGTGGAGGGCAAGCTTTCTTT
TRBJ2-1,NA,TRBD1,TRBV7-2,CASSLRDRQYNEQFF,TGTGCCAGCAGCTTACGGGACAGGCAGTACAATGAGCAGTTCTTC
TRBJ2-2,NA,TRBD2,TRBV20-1,CSARSRLAGGPGELFF,TGCAGTGCTAGATCAAGACTAGCGGGGGGGCCAGGGGAGCTGTTTTTT
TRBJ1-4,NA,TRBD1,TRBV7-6,CASSLSRGLAEKLFF,TGTGCCAGCAGCTTATCCAGGGGGCTGGCCGAAAAACTGTTTTTT
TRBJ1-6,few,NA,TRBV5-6,CASSLGVAGLGYSPLHF,TGTGCCAGCAGCTTGGGTGTGGCGGGGCTCGGCTATTCACCCCTCCACTTT
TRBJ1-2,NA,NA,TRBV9,CASSVGAGNGGYTF,TGTGCCAGCAGCGTAGGGGCAGGGAACGGCGGCTACACCTTC
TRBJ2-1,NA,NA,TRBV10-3,CATATGIEEQFF,TGTGCCACAGCTACAGGGATAGAGGAGCAGTTCTTC
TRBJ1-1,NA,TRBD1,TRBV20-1,CSARAYYRGAFF,TGCAGTGCTAGAGCATACTACAGGGGAGCTTTCTTT
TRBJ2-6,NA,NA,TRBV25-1,CASSESTPSGANVLTF,TGTGCCAGCAGTGAATCTACCCCGTCTGGGGCCAACGTCCTGACTTTC
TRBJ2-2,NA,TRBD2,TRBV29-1,CSVETGGDTGELFF,TGCAGCGTTGAGACGGGAGGAGACACCGGGGAGCTGTTTTTT
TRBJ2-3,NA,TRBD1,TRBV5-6,CASSGGQGFEDTQYF,TGTGCCAGCAGCGGAGGACAGGGCTTCGAGGATACGCAGTATTTT
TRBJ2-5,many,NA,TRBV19,CASSMDLWGLDGHQETQYF,TGTGCCAGTAGTATGGATCTGTGGGGTTTGGACGGACATCAAGAGACCCAGTACTTC
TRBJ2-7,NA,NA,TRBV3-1,CASSQERNLLEQYF,TGTGCCAGCAGCCAAGAAAGGAACTTATTGGAGCAGTACTTC
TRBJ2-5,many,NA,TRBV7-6,CASSLGGAPPTETQYF,TGTGCCAGCAGCTTAGGGGGGGCACCTCCCACGGAGACCCAGTACTTC
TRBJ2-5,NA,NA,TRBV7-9,CASSFGVGGLETQYF,TGTGCCAGCAGCTTCGGGGTAGGGGGGTTGGAGACCCAGTACTTC
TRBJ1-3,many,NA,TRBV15,CATSSEGGSSGNTIYF,TGTGCCACCAGCAGTGAGGGGGGTTCCTCTGGAAACACCATATATTTT
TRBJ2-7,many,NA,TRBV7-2,CASSYYLGGAYEQYF,TGTGCCAGCAGTTACTACTTGGGGGGGGCCTATGAGCAGTACTTC
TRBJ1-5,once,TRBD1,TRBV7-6,CASSQGAGSRSQHF,TGTGCCAGCAGTCAGGGGGCAGGCTCACGGTCACAGCATTTT
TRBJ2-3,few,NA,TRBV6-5,CASSYSPQQGTDTQYF,TGTGCCAGCAGTTACTCCCCACAACAGGGAACAGATACGCAGTATTTT